These 9 T cell receptor beta chains came from one sample sequenced in a study of post-analysis software for immune sequencing data (dated by TCRdb to between 2015 and 2017). The paper as a whole reports these results and caveats: Four to six TRBV segments, including TRBV5-6, TRBV5-1 and TRBV20-1, were significantly more frequent in patients than controls.

The antigens of these receptors remain unknown. The protocol used for the library was PCR. The sequencer listed for this sample is Illumina HiSeq 2500. To reduce PCR and sequencing biases, unique molecular identifiers were built into the TCR beta cDNA libraries. The public reads were reprocessed in TCRdb via fastp at Q25 and MiXCR, keeping in-frame beta chains. Duplicate CDR3 protein sequences are folded into a single record with the most common DNA and genes. Counted in this sample were 250,000 to 300,000 distinct CDR3 sequences; about 40% of them appeared once. The ten largest account for 4% to 5.5% of the sample. Sequenced sample: blood. Receptors were obtained from a girl aged 10-17 years with multiple sclerosis.

This chain connects TRBV5-1 to TRBJ2-5; possibly TRBD2 for D (6 bases). V gave up 3 bases and J gave up 5 bases, with 17 bases separating them. The CDR3 is 15 amino acids. Germline V gives CDR1 SGHRS, CDR2 YFSETQ. CDR3 residues: CASSWVLASEETQYF. CDR3 bases: TGCGCCAGCAGCTGGGTCCTAGCGAGCGAGGAGACCCAGTACTTC. Complete variable domain (other parts from reference TRBV5-1 and TRBJ2-5): KAGVTQTPRYLIKTRGQQVTLSCSPISGHRSVSWYQQTPGQGLQFLFEYFSETQRNKGNFPGRFSGRQFSNSRSEMNVSTLELGDSALYLCASSWVLASEETQYFGPGTRLLVL.

As DNA, the CDR3 is TGTGCCAGTAGTATAGACTTGAGGGTGGCTGAAGCTTTCTTT. Translated: CASSIDLRVAEAFF. The chain employs TRBV19 and TRBJ1-1, with D unclear. This CDR3 has 14 amino acids. The germline V gene encodes CDR1 LNHDA and CDR2 SQIVND (reference sequence). V was cut by 0 bases and J by 6 bases, with 11 bases left in between.

V usage is TRBV24-1 and J usage is TRBJ2-1; TRBD2 matches 14 bases. V trimming: 3 bases; J trimming: 9 bases; junction bases outside the gene matches: 6. Germline V gives CDR1 KGHDR, CDR2 SFDVKD. There are 16 residues in the CDR3. The DNA for the CDR3 is TGTGCCACCAGTGATGGGACTAGCGGGGGACGAGCTGAGCAGTTCTTC. Translating it yields CATSDGTSGGRAEQFF.

This clonotype has a count of ten or more. The CDR3 reads CASSLGSTGGGGETQYF. CDR3 coding DNA: TGTGCCAGCAGCTTAGGTTCCACGGGAGGCGGTGGAGAGACCCAGTACTTC. The V gene is TRBV7-9, the J gene TRBJ2-5; TRBD2 matches at 7 bases. CDR1 SEHNR and CDR2 FQNEAQ come from the germline V gene (reference sequence). V gave up 1 base and J gave up 4 bases; unmatched junction bases: 12. CDR3 size: 17 residues.

V and J are TRBV6-1 and TRBJ2-4, with no clear D. The J call may be wrong; the DNA end is better matched by TRBJ2-7. CDR3 size: 13 residues. Per the germline V gene, CDR1 is MNHNS and CDR2 is SASEGT. The CDR3: CASRRAEPYEQYF. As DNA, the CDR3 is TGTGCCAGCAGGAGAGCAGAGCCCTACGAGCAGTACTTC.

J is TRBJ1-5 and V is TRBV12-5; D may be TRBD1 (6 bases). The germline gives CDR1 LGHNT, CDR2 FRNRAP. V was shortened by 1 base and J by 4 bases, with 11 bases between the two germline ends. CDR3 length: 15 amino acids. The CDR3 bases are TGTGCTAGTGGTTTGGGTGGGGGGCCAAATCAGCCCCAGCATTTT. This gives the protein CASGLGGGPNQPQHF.

There are many counts of this clonotype. The chain is built from TRBV7-2 and TRBJ2-1, with TRBD2 matching over 10 bases. This CDR3 has 15 amino acids. From germline, CDR1 is SGHTA and CDR2 FQGNSA. After removal of 2 bases from V and 5 bases from J, the junction contained 3 bases not matched to a gene. The DNA of the CDR3 is TGTGCCAGCAGCTTAAGCGGGAGGGCCCACAATGAGCAGTTCTTC. The encoded protein is CASSLSGRAHNEQFF.

This clonotype showed up many times. This chain uses TRBV2 with TRBJ2-6, with no clear D. Germline V CDR1 and CDR2: SNHLY, FYNNEI. This CDR3 has 17 residues. The V end was cut by 3 bases, the J end by 0 bases, with 12 bases between. The CDR3 reads CASSDGTASSGANVLTF. The CDR3 DNA sequence: TGTGCCAGCAGTGATGGTACCGCTAGCTCTGGGGCCAACGTCCTGACTTTC.

This rearrangement joins TRBV3-1 to TRBJ2-2, with D perhaps matching TRBD2 (6 bases). This CDR3 comprises 14 residues. Germline assignment: CDR1 LGHDT and CDR2 YNNKEL (reference sequence). V dropped 4 bases and J dropped 4 bases, with 10 bases sitting between them. The CDR3 DNA reads TGTGCCAGCAGCCTTAGCGGAGGCACCGGGGAGCTGTTTTTT. Protein product: CASSLSGGTGELFF.